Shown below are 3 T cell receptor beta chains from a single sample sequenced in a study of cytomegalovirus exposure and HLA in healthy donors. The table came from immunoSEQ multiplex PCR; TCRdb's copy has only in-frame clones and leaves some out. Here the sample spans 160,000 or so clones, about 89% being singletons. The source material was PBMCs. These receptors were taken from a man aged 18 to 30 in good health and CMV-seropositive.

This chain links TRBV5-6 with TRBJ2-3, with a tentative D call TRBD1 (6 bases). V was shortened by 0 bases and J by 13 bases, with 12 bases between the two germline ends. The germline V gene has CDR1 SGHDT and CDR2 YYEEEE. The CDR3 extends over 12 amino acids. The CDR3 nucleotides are TGTGCCAGCAGCTTGGGACAGGCGCGAGAGTATTTT. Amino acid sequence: CASSLGQAREYF.

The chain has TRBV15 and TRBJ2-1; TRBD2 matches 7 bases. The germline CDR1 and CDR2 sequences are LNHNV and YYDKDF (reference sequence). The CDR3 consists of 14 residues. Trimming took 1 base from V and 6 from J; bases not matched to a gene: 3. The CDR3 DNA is TGTGCCACCAGCAGAGTCAGGGAGGGCAATGAGCAGTTCTTC. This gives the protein CATSRVREGNEQFF. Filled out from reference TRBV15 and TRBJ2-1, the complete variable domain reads DAMVIQNPRYQVTQFGKPVTLSCSQTLNHNVMYWYQQKSSQAPKLLFHYYDKDFNNEADTPDNFQSRRPNTSFCFLDIRSPGLGDTAMYLCATSRVREGNEQFFGPGTRLTVL.

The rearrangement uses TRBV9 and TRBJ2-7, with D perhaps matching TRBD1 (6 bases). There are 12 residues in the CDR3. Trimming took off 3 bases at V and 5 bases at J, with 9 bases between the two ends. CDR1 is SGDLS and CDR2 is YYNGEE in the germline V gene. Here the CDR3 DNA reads TGTGCCAGCAGCGCCCAGGGGAACGAGCAGTACTTC. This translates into CASSAQGNEQYF.